The rows below give T cell receptor beta chains drawn from one sample of a study of blood T cells in healthy people across ages. TCRdb passed the 5' RACE reads through MiXCR, listing each CDR3 protein once. Here the sample spans 1,100,000 or so distinct CDR3 sequences, roughly 45% being singletons. Sequencing was performed on blood. These receptors were collected from a woman between 55 and 75 years old in good health. CDR3s include the opening cysteine and the closing phenylalanine or tryptophan. The order of the fields is V gene, clone size, D gene, J gene, CDR3 protein, CDR3 DNA. The D gene is left open where the match is weak. Clone size is given for some rows only: seen once, a few or many times, or a class if the clone is expanded.

V: TRBV12-3/TRBV12-4; size: .; D: .; J: TRBJ2-3; CDR3: CASSPDDSGDTQYF; DNA: TGTGCCAGCAGTCCCGACGATAGTGGAGATACGCAGTATTTT
V: TRBV9; size: few; D: .; J: TRBJ2-5; CDR3: CASSSEGWETQYF; DNA: TGTGCCAGCAGCTCGGAGGGCTGGGAGACCCAGTACTTC
V: TRBV20-1; size: .; D: .; J: TRBJ2-1; CDR3: CSARGSVSYNEQFF; DNA: TGCAGTGCTAGAGGGTCTGTCTCCTACAATGAGCAGTTCTTC
V: TRBV6-1; size: .; D: TRBD2; J: TRBJ2-7; CDR3: CASRPWLDSGASSYEQYF; DNA: TGTGCCAGCCGCCCGTGGTTAGACAGCGGGGCTAGCTCCTACGAGCAGTACTTC
V: TRBV6-1; size: .; D: .; J: TRBJ1-4; CDR3: CASSVLDEKLFF; DNA: TGTGCCAGCAGTGTACTGGACGAAAAACTGTTTTTT
V: TRBV2; size: .; D: TRBD2; J: TRBJ2-1; CDR3: CASSVSGRVGPEQFF; DNA: TGTGCCAGCAGTGTCAGCGGGAGAGTGGGCCCAGAGCAGTTCTTC
V: TRBV29-1; size: .; D: TRBD1; J: TRBJ1-2; CDR3: CSVEGTGVYGYTF; DNA: TGCAGCGTTGAGGGGACAGGTGTCTATGGCTACACCTTC
V: TRBV5-6; size: .; D: .; J: TRBJ1-5; CDR3: CASSLALEGQPQHF; DNA: TGTGCCAGCAGCTTGGCCTTGGAGGGTCAGCCCCAGCATTTT
V: TRBV7-3; size: few; D: .; J: TRBJ2-5; CDR3: CASSLSGARDPQETQYF; DNA: TGTGCCAGCAGCTTGTCGGGAGCACGCGACCCCCAAGAGACCCAGTACTTC
V: TRBV27; size: .; D: .; J: TRBJ2-2; CDR3: CASSQRSGELFF; DNA: TGTGCCAGCAGCCAGCGAAGCGGGGAGCTGTTTTTT
V: TRBV3-1; size: .; D: TRBD1; J: TRBJ1-5; CDR3: CASSRGQAQPQHF; DNA: TGTGCCAGCAGCCGGGGACAGGCTCAGCCCCAGCATTTT
V: TRBV6-5; size: .; D: .; J: TRBJ1-5; CDR3: CASSYGGDSNQPQHF; DNA: TGTGCCAGCAGTTACGGGGGGGATAGCAATCAGCCCCAGCATTTT
V: TRBV7-7; size: .; D: TRBD1; J: TRBJ2-1; CDR3: CASSFRQGTEQFF; DNA: TGTGCCAGCAGCTTTCGACAGGGTACTGAGCAGTTCTTC
V: TRBV5-1; size: few; D: .; J: TRBJ2-5; CDR3: CASSLGVGRETQYF; DNA: TGCGCCAGCAGCTTGGGAGTAGGGAGGGAGACCCAGTACTTC
V: TRBV6-2/TRBV6-3; size: many; D: TRBD1; J: TRBJ2-5; CDR3: CASKGGQAQETQYF; DNA: TGTGCCAGCAAGGGGGGACAGGCTCAAGAGACCCAGTACTTC
V: TRBV7-9; size: .; D: .; J: TRBJ2-5; CDR3: CASSLGAVPYF; DNA: TGTGCCAGCAGCTTAGGTGCAGTCCCGTACTTC
V: TRBV20-1; size: few; D: .; J: TRBJ2-5; CDR3: CSASNVGETQYF; DNA: TGCAGTGCTAGTAACGTAGGGGAGACCCAGTACTTC
V: TRBV6-2/TRBV6-3; size: .; D: TRBD2; J: TRBJ2-2; CDR3: CASSRLAGGPSGELFF; DNA: TGTGCCAGCAGTCGACTAGCGGGAGGGCCGTCCGGGGAGCTGTTTTTT
V: TRBV20-1; size: .; D: TRBD1; J: TRBJ2-3; CDR3: CSARGTGTGDTDTQYF; DNA: TGCAGTGCTAGAGGTACTGGGACAGGGGATACAGATACGCAGTATTTT
V: TRBV9; size: .; D: .; J: TRBJ2-6; CDR3: CASSVAHSGAYSGANVLTF; DNA: TGTGCCAGCAGCGTAGCTCATTCAGGGGCCTACTCTGGGGCCAACGTCCTGACTTTC
V: TRBV29-1; size: .; D: TRBD2; J: TRBJ2-1; CDR3: CGVLAGGNEQFF; DNA: TGCGGCGTTCTAGCGGGGGGGAATGAGCAGTTCTTC
V: TRBV20-1; size: .; D: TRBD2; J: TRBJ2-1; CDR3: CSALNSGTGNEQFF; DNA: TGCAGTGCTCTAAACAGCGGGACTGGGAATGAGCAGTTCTTC
V: TRBV7-9; size: once; D: .; J: TRBJ2-5; CDR3: CASSSGSKNNEQYF; DNA: TGTGCCAGCAGCTCGGGATCCAAAAACAATGAGCAGTACTTC
V: TRBV25-1; size: .; D: .; J: TRBJ2-1; CDR3: CASSAREDNEQFF; DNA: TGTGCCAGCAGTGCACGGGAAGACAATGAGCAGTTCTTC
V: TRBV6-4; size: .; D: .; J: TRBJ2-1; CDR3: CASKEGGEQFF; DNA: TGTGCCAGCAAGGAAGGGGGTGAGCAGTTCTTC
V: TRBV3-1; size: .; D: TRBD2; J: TRBJ2-7; CDR3: CASSPRRTSGLQYF; DNA: TGTGCCAGCAGCCCCCGACGGACTAGCGGGTTGCAGTACTTC
V: TRBV27; size: .; D: TRBD2; J: TRBJ2-7; CDR3: CASSQLRSSGLPPAYEQYF; DNA: TGTGCCAGCAGTCAACTCCGATCTAGCGGGTTACCGCCCGCCTACGAGCAGTACTTC
V: TRBV7-8; size: .; D: .; J: TRBJ2-5; CDR3: CASSSEVGETQYF; DNA: TGTGCCAGCAGTTCTGAGGTTGGGGAGACCCAGTACTTC
V: TRBV20-1; size: .; D: .; J: TRBJ2-4; CDR3: CSASPRTFRAIAKNIQYF; DNA: TGCAGTGCTAGTCCCCGGACTTTCCGAGCTATAGCCAAAAACATTCAGTACTTC
V: TRBV2; size: .; D: .; J: TRBJ2-2; CDR3: CASRGPGSTGELFF; DNA: TGTGCCAGCAGGGGCCCAGGAAGTACCGGGGAGCTGTTTTTT
V: TRBV28; size: .; D: TRBD1; J: TRBJ1-2; CDR3: CASSDVTGDSGYTF; DNA: TGTGCCAGCAGTGACGTGACAGGGGATAGCGGCTACACCTTC
V: TRBV12-3/TRBV12-4; size: .; D: .; J: TRBJ2-5; CDR3: CASTDGSPNEQYF; DNA: TGTGCCAGCACGGACGGGAGCCCCAATGAGCAGTACTTC
V: TRBV5-1; size: .; D: TRBD2; J: TRBJ2-7; CDR3: CASSLSRTSGRNHEQYF; DNA: TGCGCCAGCAGCTTGTCCCGGACTAGCGGGAGAAACCACGAGCAGTACTTC
V: TRBV12-3/TRBV12-4; size: .; D: .; J: TRBJ2-3; CDR3: CASSETDPTDTQYF; DNA: TGTGCCAGCTCGGAGACGGACCCCACAGATACGCAGTATTTT
V: TRBV10-3; size: .; D: .; J: TRBJ2-4; CDR3: CAMREGRSSIQYF; DNA: TGTGCCATGCGTGAAGGGAGGTCGAGCATTCAGTACTTC
V: TRBV7-9; size: few; D: .; J: TRBJ2-1; CDR3: CASSPSGEQFF; DNA: TGTGCCAGCAGTCCAAGCGGTGAGCAGTTCTTC
V: TRBV5-1; size: .; D: .; J: TRBJ1-1; CDR3: CASSPITGPPIGRSNTEAFF; DNA: TGCGCCAGCAGCCCCATTACTGGGCCCCCGATCGGGCGGTCGAACACTGAAGCTTTCTTT
V: TRBV5-1; size: .; D: .; J: TRBJ2-1; CDR3: CASSSLSGVSYNEQFF; DNA: TGCGCCAGCAGCTCCCTTAGCGGAGTCTCCTACAATGAGCAGTTCTTC
V: TRBV29-1; size: .; D: .; J: TRBJ2-7; CDR3: CNAIDTSSSYEQYF; DNA: TGCAACGCCATAGACACTTCGAGCTCCTACGAGCAGTACTTC
V: TRBV27; size: .; D: .; J: TRBJ2-4; CDR3: CASREGAKNIQYF; DNA: TGTGCCAGCAGAGAGGGGGCCAAAAACATTCAGTACTTC
V: TRBV27; size: .; D: TRBD2; J: TRBJ2-5; CDR3: CASSELAGLQTQYF; DNA: TGTGCCAGCAGCGAGCTAGCGGGACTGCAGACCCAGTACTTC
V: TRBV5-1; size: .; D: .; J: TRBJ2-2; CDR3: CASSLGADPNTGELFF; DNA: TGCGCCAGCAGCTTGGGGGCAGACCCGAACACCGGGGAGCTGTTTTTT
V: TRBV25-1; size: .; D: .; J: TRBJ2-5; CDR3: CASSEGDLSGTQYF; DNA: TGTGCCAGCAGTGAAGGGGACCTCAGTGGGACCCAGTACTTC
V: TRBV11-2; size: .; D: .; J: TRBJ2-7; CDR3: CASSLPSSHEQYF; DNA: TGTGCCAGCAGTTTACCGAGCTCCCACGAGCAGTACTTC
V: TRBV6-1; size: .; D: .; J: TRBJ2-7; CDR3: CASSRSTWYEQYF; DNA: TGTGCCAGCAGCCGGAGTACGTGGTACGAGCAGTACTTC
V: TRBV2; size: few; D: .; J: TRBJ1-5; CDR3: CASSASQGGNQPQHF; DNA: TGTGCCAGCAGTGCGTCACAGGGAGGCAATCAGCCCCAGCATTTT
V: TRBV27; size: few; D: .; J: TRBJ1-6; CDR3: CASSPVAGSYNSPLHF; DNA: TGTGCCAGCAGCCCTGTCGCGGGCTCCTATAATTCACCCCTCCACTTT
V: TRBV11-2; size: .; D: .; J: TRBJ2-2; CDR3: CASSSGASSRELFF; DNA: TGTGCCAGCAGCTCCGGAGCCTCCTCCAGGGAGCTGTTTTTT
V: TRBV29-1; size: few; D: .; J: TRBJ2-5; CDR3: CSVYRKETQYF; DNA: TGCAGCGTTTATCGGAAAGAGACCCAGTACTTC
V: TRBV2; size: few; D: .; J: TRBJ2-6; CDR3: CASRGPALASGANVLTF; DNA: TGTGCCAGCAGGGGACCCGCTCTGGCCTCTGGGGCCAACGTCCTGACTTTC
V: TRBV27; size: few; D: .; J: TRBJ1-2; CDR3: CASSLSGGRNYGYTF; DNA: TGTGCCAGCAGTTTATCGGGGGGGCGAAACTATGGCTACACCTTC